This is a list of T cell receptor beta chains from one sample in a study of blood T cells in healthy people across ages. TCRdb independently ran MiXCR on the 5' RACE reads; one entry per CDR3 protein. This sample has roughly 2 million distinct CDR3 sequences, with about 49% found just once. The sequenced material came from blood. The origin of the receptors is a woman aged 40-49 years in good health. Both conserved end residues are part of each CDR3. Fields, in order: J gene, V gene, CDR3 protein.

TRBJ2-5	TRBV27	CASSLKRSGPVGTQYF
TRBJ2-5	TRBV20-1	CSPRREHPETQYF
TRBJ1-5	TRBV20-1	CSARDLGDQPQHF
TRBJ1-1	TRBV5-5	CASSLGASQNTEAFF
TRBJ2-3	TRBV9	CASTGGGGPTDTQYF
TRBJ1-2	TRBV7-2	CASSLEAPGSASGYTF
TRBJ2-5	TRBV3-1	CASSPIGTTSIEYF
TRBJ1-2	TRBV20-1	CSARGDREFYGYTF
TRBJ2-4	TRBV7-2	CASSSLGAQGAGGNIQYF
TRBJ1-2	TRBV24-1	CATSDSGQAPGYTF
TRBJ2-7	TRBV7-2	CASSPQSGSSYEQYF
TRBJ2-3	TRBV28	CASTRLGPADTQYF
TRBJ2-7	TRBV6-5	CASSYFRGLVHEQYF
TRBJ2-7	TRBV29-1	CSAGQIYYEQYF
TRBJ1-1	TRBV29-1	CSASDNTEAFF
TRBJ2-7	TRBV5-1	CASSLDPRSDYEQYF
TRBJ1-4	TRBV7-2	CASSFSPGGIEKLFF
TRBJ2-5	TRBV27	CASSLNRVVETQYF
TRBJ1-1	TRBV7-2	CASSLALGRNTEAFF
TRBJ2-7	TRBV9	CASSVGGAGVNEQYF
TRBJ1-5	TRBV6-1	CASGPTWAQPQHF
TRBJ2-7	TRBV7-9	CASSRPDRGYEQYF
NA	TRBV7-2	CASSPNRASSYNEQYF
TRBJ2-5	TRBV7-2	CASSLVIRAREVQETQYF
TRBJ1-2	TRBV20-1	CSARDRNRDYGYTF
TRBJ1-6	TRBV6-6	CASSYPGDNSPLHF
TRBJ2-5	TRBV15	CATEGGGRQETQYF
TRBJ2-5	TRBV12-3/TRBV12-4	CASATEETQYF
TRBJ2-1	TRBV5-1	CASSLAPAQRGLYNEQFF
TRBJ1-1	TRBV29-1	CSVHPGGGTDTEAFF
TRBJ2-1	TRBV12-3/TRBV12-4	CASSRRGARTSEQFF